The entry that follows covers one T cell receptor beta chain sequence. The germline gives CDR1 SGHNT, CDR2 YYREEE (reference sequence). V was cut by 6 bases and J by 2 bases, with 14 bases left in between. This CDR3 region has 14 residues. The record originates from a study of blood T cell repertoires in COVID-19. Study-wide context: COVID-19 samples from acute and convalescent phases originated in the United States, Italy and Spain. T cells, B-cell-depleted T cells, or PBMCs supplied cDNA or gDNA.

In the authors' workflow: Estimated nucleated cell counts came from reference gene primer amplification. Data came from immunoSEQ multiplex PCR; TCRdb stores just in-frame clones and leaves some out. Clone size and V and J calls were adopted from that table, with D and trimming inferred from the DNA. Of approximately 400,000 clones in the sample, approximately 88% were seen once. Sequences were obtained from peripheral blood. The chain uses TRBV5-4 and TRBJ1-1, with D possibly being TRBD1 (5 bases). The TCR sequence derives from a man aged 35 to 55 with acute or convalescent COVID-19. The CDR3 region has the DNA TGTGCCAGCACCCAGATCGGGGGAAACACTGAAGCTTTCTTT. Translating it yields CASTQIGGNTEAFF.